Below, 30 T cell receptor beta chains from the same sample are listed, as sequenced in a study of blood T cell repertoires in COVID-19. Repertoires were generated with immunoSEQ multiplex PCR, while TCRdb's copy carries only in-frame clones and drops some. The sample holds tens of thousands of clones, about nine tenths seen once. Specimen: peripheral blood. These receptors were taken from a man in his fifties or sixties with COVID-19, enrolled during active disease.

CDR3 region: CASSRLAGGQTGELFF. The CDR3 bases are TGCGCCAGCAGCAGATTAGCGGGAGGGCAAACCGGGGAGCTGTTTTTT. This sequence joins TRBV5-1 and TRBJ2-2; 11 bases match TRBD2. The junction had 7 bases not matched to a gene; V was cut back by 4 bases and J by 5 bases. The CDR3 totals 16 residues. From germline, CDR1 is SGHRS and CDR2 YFSETQ. The complete variable domain, with remaining parts taken from reference TRBV5-1 and TRBJ2-2, reads KAGVTQTPRYLIKTRGQQVTLSCSPISGHRSVSWYQQTPGQGLQFLFEYFSETQRNKGNFPGRFSGRQFSNSRSEMNVSTLELGDSALYLCASSRLAGGQTGELFFGEGSRLTVL.

This chain connects TRBV6-5 to TRBJ1-1, with D possibly being TRBD1 (6 bases). The CDR3 is 15 amino acids. The germline V and J ends were trimmed by 7 bases and 0 bases, with 15 bases remaining between them. Germline V gene data show CDR1 as MNHEY and CDR2 as SVGAGI. In nucleotides, the CDR3 is TGTGCCAGCAACCCAAGAAGGGGGATGAACACTGAAGCTTTCTTT. Translation gives CASNPRRGMNTEAFF.

There are a few counts of this clone. The DNA of the CDR3 is TGTGCCAGCAGCGTAGCAGCGACAGTCCGGAATTCACCCCTCCACTTT. The encoded protein is CASSVAATVRNSPLHF. The V and J genes are TRBV9 and TRBJ1-6, with D possibly TRBD1 on 5 matching bases. The CDR3 contains 16 residues. Germline V gene data show CDR1 as SGDLS and CDR2 as YYNGEE. V was shortened by 0 bases and J by 7 bases, with 14 bases between the two germline ends.

The chain joins TRBV15 to TRBJ2-7, with 7 positions matching TRBD1. CDR1 is LNHNV, CDR2 YYDKDF, per germline (reference sequence). After removal of 1 base from V and 1 base from J, the junction contained 10 bases not matched to a gene. The CDR3 is 17 residues long. CDR3 bases: TGTGCCACCAGCAGAGTAACGGGGTACAGGGGATCCTACGAGCAGTACTTC. Its protein product is CATSRVTGYRGSYEQYF.

This clone occurred a few times. This rearrangement joins TRBV6-4 to TRBJ1-1, with D tentatively TRBD1 (6 bases). V lost 6 bases and J lost 11, with 13 bases in between. The CDR3 covers 11 residues. The germline CDR1 and CDR2 sequences are MRHNA and SNTAGT. CDR3 sequence (DNA): TGTGCCAGCAGGGACAGTTTCCGGGCTTTCTTT. Protein: CASRDSFRAFF.

This rearrangement joins TRBV7-9 to TRBJ2-7; D uncertain. CDR3 length: 13 residues. The V end was cut by 1 base, the J end by 2 bases, with 6 bases between. CDR1 and CDR2 from the germline V gene are SEHNR and FQNEAQ (reference sequence). CDR3 in amino acids: CASSLGGPYEQYF. The DNA for the CDR3 is TGTGCCAGCAGCTTAGGCGGCCCCTACGAGCAGTACTTC. The full variable domain, with the rest looked up from reference TRBV7-9 and TRBJ2-7, is DTGVSQNPRHKITKRGQNVTFRCDPISEHNRLYWYRQTLGQGPEFLTYFQNEAQLEKSRLLSDRFSAERPKGSFSTLEIQRTEQGDSAMYLCASSLGGPYEQYFGPGTRLTVT.

In DNA, the CDR3 is TGCGCCAGCAGCCACTCCGGGACAGGGGACCCAGAGACCCAGTACTTC. It specifies CASSHSGTGDPETQYF. V is TRBV4-1 and J is TRBJ2-5; 10 bases agree with TRBD1. Trimming took 3 bases from V and 4 from J; bases not matched to a gene: 8. Germline CDR1 is MGHRA and CDR2 is YSYEKL. The CDR3 length is 16 residues.

The rearrangement links TRBV30 to TRBJ1-3, with TRBD1 as a possible D gene (6 bases). The CDR3 is made up of 13 amino acids. Germline CDR1 and CDR2: GTSNPN and SVGIG (reference sequence). The V and J ends lost 0 bases and 8 bases respectively, with 11 bases between them. The CDR3 here is CAWSVGGGDTIYF. The CDR3 DNA reads TGTGCCTGGAGTGTAGGGGGTGGCGACACCATATATTTT.

The J gene is TRBJ1-2, the V gene TRBV11-2; 9 bases line up with TRBD1. Unmatched junction bases numbered 9, after V lost 5 bases and J lost 8 bases. The CDR3 runs to 14 residues. The germline gives CDR1 SGHAT, CDR2 FQNNGV. The CDR3 coding sequence is TGTGCCAGCAGCGCGGACAGGGGATCAGGAGGCTACACCTTC. The encoded protein is CASSADRGSGGYTF.

The chain joins TRBV3-1 (or the pseudogene TRBV3-2) to TRBJ1-5, with D unclear. The CDR3 sequence is 14 residues long. Deletions cut 0 bases from V and 7 bases from J, with 10 bases between. CDR1 and CDR2 from the germline V gene are LGHDT and YNNKEL (reference sequence). This CDR3 is CASSQDPLRQPQHF. CDR3 nucleotides: TGTGCCAGCAGCCAAGACCCGCTCCGGCAGCCCCAGCATTTT.

In its sample, this clone was seen a few times. The rearrangement links TRBV28 to TRBJ1-5; 7 bases agree with TRBD1. Per the germline V gene, CDR1 is MDHEN and CDR2 is SYDVKM. The CDR3 consists of 16 residues. With V trimmed by 2 bases and J by 2 bases, 6 bases remained unmatched. The CDR3 here is CASSLGGGAGNQPQHF. The DNA of the CDR3 is TGTGCCAGCAGTTTAGGAGGGGGCGCCGGCAATCAGCCCCAGCATTTT.

This clone was seen only a few times. This chain connects TRBV29-1 to TRBJ1-2; D may be TRBD1 (6 bases). Trimming removed 5 bases from V and 0 bases from J, with 13 bases in between. This CDR3 is 14 amino acids long. Germline values: CDR1 SQVTM, CDR2 ANQGSEA. Here the CDR3 DNA reads TGCAGCGTTTCGGACAGCTCGACTAACTATGGCTACACCTTC. It encodes CSVSDSSTNYGYTF.

This rearrangement joins TRBV5-1 to TRBJ1-1, with TRBD1 matching over 11 bases. The CDR3 contains 16 residues. The germline gives CDR1 SGHRS, CDR2 YFSETQ. J was trimmed by 1 base and V by 2 bases; bases with no gene match: 4. In nucleotides, the CDR3 is TGCGCCAGCAGCTTTGGACAGGGGGCGGGGAACACTGAAGCTTTCTTT. Amino acid sequence: CASSFGQGAGNTEAFF. Supplemented by reference TRBV5-1 and TRBJ1-1, the full variable domain reads KAGVTQTPRYLIKTRGQQVTLSCSPISGHRSVSWYQQTPGQGLQFLFEYFSETQRNKGNFPGRFSGRQFSNSRSEMNVSTLELGDSALYLCASSFGQGAGNTEAFFGQGTRLTVV.

This clone was picked up one time. The rearrangement links TRBV4-1 to TRBJ1-1; D unclear. There are 18 residues in the CDR3. Germline loops: CDR1 MGHRA, CDR2 YSYEKL. V was shortened by 0 bases and J by 0 bases, with 17 bases between the two germline ends. The CDR3 here is CASSQEGRGAGMNTEAFF. In nucleotides, the CDR3 is TGCGCCAGCAGCCAAGAGGGCCGGGGAGCGGGGATGAACACTGAAGCTTTCTTT.

This chain joins TRBV4-3 and TRBJ2-1, with 9 bases identical to TRBD2. V gave up 0 bases and J gave up 3 bases; unmatched junction bases: 18. This CDR3 region has 21 residues. Germline values: CDR1 LGHNA, CDR2 YSLEER. In DNA, the CDR3 is TGCGCCAGCAGCCAAGAGATGGGCAGAGCGTCTTTAGCGGGAGACTACAATGAGCAGTTCTTC. Translating it yields CASSQEMGRASLAGDYNEQFF.

The rearrangement uses TRBV28 and TRBJ2-2; 9 nucleotides agree with TRBD1. CDR1 is MDHEN, CDR2 SYDVKM, per germline. The CDR3 runs to 15 residues. The V segment lost 6 bases and the J segment 3 bases; nucleotides outside the gene matches: 5. This CDR3 is CASSDGDRDTGELFF. The CDR3 DNA reads as TGTGCCAGCAGCGACGGGGACAGGGACACCGGGGAGCTGTTTTTT.

The chain combines TRBV5-4 with TRBJ2-3, with 9 bases identical to TRBD1. Germline trimming cut 5 bases from V and 0 bases from J; bases unmatched to any gene: 19. Germline CDR1 SGHNT, CDR2 YYREEE (reference sequence). The CDR3 is 20 amino acids. In DNA, the CDR3 is TGTGCCAGCAGACCAACGCCGGCCAAGGACAGGGGCCAAAGCACAGATACGCAGTATTTT. This translates into CASRPTPAKDRGQSTDTQYF. The full variable domain, in which reference TRBV5-4 and TRBJ2-3 provide the parts outside the CDR3, is ETGVTQSPTHLIKTRGQQVTLRCSSQSGHNTVSWYQQALGQGPQFIFQYYREEENGRGNFPPRFSGLQFPNYSSELNVNALELDDSALYLCASRPTPAKDRGQSTDTQYFGPGTRLTVL.

CDR3: CASSLASPGNTGELFF. The CDR3 coding sequence is TGCGCCAGCAGCTTGGCATCGCCAGGGAACACCGGGGAGCTGTTTTTT. V is TRBV5-1 and J is TRBJ2-2; D not certain. From germline, CDR1 is SGHRS and CDR2 YFSETQ. This CDR3 is built from 16 residues. V was shortened by 0 bases and J by 1 base, with 10 bases between the two germline ends. The full variable domain, in which reference TRBV5-1 and TRBJ2-2 provide the parts outside the CDR3, is KAGVTQTPRYLIKTRGQQVTLSCSPISGHRSVSWYQQTPGQGLQFLFEYFSETQRNKGNFPGRFSGRQFSNSRSEMNVSTLELGDSALYLCASSLASPGNTGELFFGEGSRLTVL.

The genes are TRBV19 and TRBJ2-7; TRBD2 agrees at 8 bases. The CDR3 covers 13 residues. V was pared by 3 bases and J by 3 bases, with 1 base of the junction left unmatched. Germline V lookup: CDR1 LNHDA, CDR2 SQIVND (reference sequence). The CDR3, as DNA: TGTGCCAGTAGTATGGGACTAGTCTACGAGCAGTACTTC. Amino acids: CASSMGLVYEQYF.

V gene TRBV28 combines with J gene TRBJ2-7; 10 nucleotides agree with TRBD2. This CDR3 has 13 residues. The V gene's germline CDR1 is MDHEN and CDR2 SYDVKM. Trimming removed 8 bases from V and 4 bases from J; junction bases left unmatched: 5. The CDR3 DNA follows: TGTGCCAGCCTAGCGGGAGATGATTACGAGCAGTACTTC. This codes for CASLAGDDYEQYF.

V gene TRBV2 combines with J gene TRBJ2-4; weak D call: TRBD1 (6 bases). Germline values: CDR1 SNHLY, CDR2 FYNNEI. Trimming cost V 4 bases and J 2 bases, with 15 bases left between them. The CDR3 is 16 residues long. The CDR3 DNA reads TGTGCCAGCAGTGGGACAGATCTGGGAACCAAAAACATTCAGTACTTC. This translates into CASSGTDLGTKNIQYF.

This chain joins TRBV11-3 and TRBJ1-1; tentatively, D is TRBD1 (6 bases). CDR3 length: 15 amino acids. Trimming shortened V by 5 bases and J by 1 base, and 14 bases separated the two germline ends. CDR1 and CDR2 from the germline V gene are SGHNT and YENEEA. In DNA, the CDR3 is TGTGCCAGCAGCCGACAGACAGGATCGAACACTGAAGCTTTCTTT. It yields the protein CASSRQTGSNTEAFF. Filled out from reference TRBV11-3 and TRBJ1-1, the complete variable domain reads EAGVVQSPRYKIIEKKQPVAFWCNPISGHNTLYWYLQNLGQGPELLIRYENEEAVDDSQLPKDRFSAERLKGVDSTLKIQPAELGDSAVYLCASSRQTGSNTEAFFGQGTRLTVV.

The chain links TRBV5-5 to TRBJ2-2, with 7 nucleotides matching TRBD1. With 0 bases clipped from V and 2 bases from J, the junction kept 4 bases outside the gene matches. CDR1 and CDR2 from the germline V gene are SGHKS and YYEKEE (reference sequence). The CDR3 runs to 16 residues. The CDR3 DNA reads TGTGCCAGCAGCTTGGATACAGGGGCCAACACCGGGGAGCTGTTTTTT. It yields the protein CASSLDTGANTGELFF.

The chain couples TRBV7-9 to TRBJ2-3, with D maybe TRBD2 (6 bases). In germline, CDR1 is SEHNR, CDR2 FQNEAQ (reference sequence). V gave up 3 bases and J gave up 2 bases, with 9 bases separating them. The CDR3 has 14 amino acids. Here the CDR3 reads CASSFGGNTDTQYF. CDR3 bases: TGTGCCAGCAGCTTCGGGGGAAACACAGATACGCAGTATTTT.

The gene calls are TRBV19 and TRBJ1-1; D is unclear. Between the trimmed V and J ends, which lost 9 bases and 3 bases, there was a span of 11 bases. Germline loops: CDR1 LNHDA, CDR2 SQIVND (reference sequence). CDR3 size: 12 residues. This CDR3 reads CASQEDYTEAFF. As DNA, the CDR3 is TGTGCCAGCCAGGAAGATTACACTGAAGCTTTCTTT.

The V and J genes are TRBV10-2 and TRBJ1-2, with TRBD1 identical over 8 bases. Per germline, CDR1 WSHSY and CDR2 SAAADI. With 3 bases clipped from V and 2 bases from J, the junction kept 5 bases outside the gene matches. This CDR3 has 15 amino acids. The CDR3 sequence: CASSDGQGLNYGYTF. The CDR3 nucleotides read TGCGCCAGCAGTGATGGACAGGGTTTAAACTATGGCTACACCTTC.

This chain joins TRBV28 and TRBJ2-7, with TRBD1 identical over 8 bases. The CDR3 runs 12 residues. The junction had 9 bases not matched to a gene; V was cut back by 8 bases and J by 9 bases. The germline gives CDR1 MDHEN, CDR2 SYDVKM. The CDR3 sequence: CASAQDRDGQYF. CDR3 DNA: TGTGCCAGCGCCCAGGACAGGGATGGGCAGTACTTC.

The chain carries TRBV3-1 (or the pseudogene TRBV3-2) and TRBJ2-1; D is undetermined. The CDR3 extends over 12 amino acids. Trimming removed 7 bases from V and 6 bases from J, with 10 bases in between. CDR1 and CDR2 (germline): LGHDT, YNNKEL (reference sequence). The CDR3: CASTAPSNEQFF. The CDR3 DNA reads as TGTGCCAGCACCGCCCCCAGCAATGAGCAGTTCTTC.

The J gene is TRBJ2-5, the V gene TRBV4-1; the D gene is possibly TRBD2 (6 bases). The CDR3 is made up of 15 amino acids. Germline assignment: CDR1 MGHRA and CDR2 YSYEKL. Trimming removed 1 base from V and 4 bases from J, with 13 bases in between. CDR3 amino acids: CASSQGAGPLETQYF. CDR3 nucleotides: TGCGCCAGCAGCCAAGGGGCGGGACCACTAGAGACCCAGTACTTC.

The chain joins TRBV5-4 to TRBJ1-1, with 7 bases fitting TRBD1. The CDR3 runs 16 residues. Germline values: CDR1 SGHNT, CDR2 YYREEE (reference sequence). J gave up 10 bases and V 0 bases, and 15 bases lay outside the gene matches. The CDR3 loop is CASSLGFEGARQGAFF. CDR3 bases: TGTGCCAGCAGCTTGGGGTTTGAGGGGGCGCGACAGGGAGCTTTCTTT.